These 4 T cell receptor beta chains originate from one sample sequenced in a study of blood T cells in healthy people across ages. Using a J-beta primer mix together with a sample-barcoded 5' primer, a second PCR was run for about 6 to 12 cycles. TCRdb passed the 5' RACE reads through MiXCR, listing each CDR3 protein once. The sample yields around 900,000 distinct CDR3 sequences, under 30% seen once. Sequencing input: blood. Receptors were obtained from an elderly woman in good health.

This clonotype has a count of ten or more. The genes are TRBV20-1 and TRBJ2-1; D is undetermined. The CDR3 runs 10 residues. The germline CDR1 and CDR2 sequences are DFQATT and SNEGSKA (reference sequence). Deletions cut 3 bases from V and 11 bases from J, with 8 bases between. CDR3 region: CSASLFKQFF. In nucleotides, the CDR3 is TGCAGTGCTAGTTTGTTTAAGCAGTTCTTC.

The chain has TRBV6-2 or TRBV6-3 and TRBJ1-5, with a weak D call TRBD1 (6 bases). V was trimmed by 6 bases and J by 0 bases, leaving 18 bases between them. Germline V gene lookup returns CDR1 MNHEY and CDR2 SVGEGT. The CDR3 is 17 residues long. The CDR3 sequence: CASSPRGHSISNQPQHF. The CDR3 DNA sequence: TGTGCCAGCAGCCCGCGGGGACACTCAATTAGCAATCAGCCCCAGCATTTT.

CDR3 coding DNA: TGTGCCAGCAGGGAGACAGGGGGCGGCTATGGCTACACCTTC. The encoded protein is CASRETGGGYGYTF. The chain is built from TRBV6-5 and TRBJ1-2; TRBD1 matches at 10 bases. The CDR3 length is 14 residues. Germline loops: CDR1 MNHEY, CDR2 SVGAGI. The V and J ends lost 6 bases and 4 bases, in that order; junction bases with no gene match: 5.

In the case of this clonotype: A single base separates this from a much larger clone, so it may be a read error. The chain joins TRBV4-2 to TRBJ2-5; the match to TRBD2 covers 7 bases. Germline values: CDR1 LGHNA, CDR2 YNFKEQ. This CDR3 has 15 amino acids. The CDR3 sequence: CDSSQGSSGQETQYF. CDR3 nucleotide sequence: TGTGACAGCAGCCAAGGTTCTAGCGGCCAAGAGACCCAGTACTTC.